The text below deals with one T cell receptor beta chain. Its antigen is not known. These data originate in a study of T cells after yellow fever vaccination. General study results and limits: Relatively few clonotypes were ones that appeared in both CD4 and CD8 compartments.

Researchers made TCR cDNA using 5'RACE template switching, and this step added a universal primer site and UMIs. TCRdb analysed the 5' RACE reads with MiXCR anew, one entry per CDR3 protein. The sample includes around 320,000 distinct CDR3 sequences, about 11% seen only once; the top ten take approximately 3%. The starting material was CD4+ T cells sorted from PBMCs, obtained 45 days after the yellow fever booster vaccination. The receptor comes from a man between 18 and 29 years old who received the YFV17D yellow fever vaccine.

The CDR3 here is CASSKDTNTEAFF. In nucleotides, the CDR3 is TGTGCCAGCAGCAAGGACACAAACACTGAAGCTTTCTTT. This sequence joins TRBV5-4 and TRBJ1-1; weak D call: TRBD1 (5 bases). The CDR3 has 13 residues. Per the germline V gene, CDR1 is SGHNT and CDR2 is YYREEE (reference sequence). V was clipped by 4 bases and J by 2 bases, with 9 bases between them. Looking up the rest from reference TRBV5-4 and TRBJ1-1 gives the full variable domain: ETGVTQSPTHLIKTRGQQVTLRCSSQSGHNTVSWYQQALGQGPQFIFQYYREEENGRGNFPPRFSGLQFPNYSSELNVNALELDDSALYLCASSKDTNTEAFFGQGTRLTVV.